These T cell receptor beta chains were read from a single sample in a study of T cell repertoires in cytomegalovirus infection. No antigen has been identified for these receptors. TCRdb re-analysed the reads in MiXCR, keeping a single row per CDR3 protein. The repertoire holds around 900,000 distinct CDR3 sequences, with around 29% as singletons. The sequencing used cultured CD8+ T cells from PBMCs, collected from culture after CMV antigen stimulation. The receptors originated from a human donor in good health (CMV status not recorded). Some clones in this sample may be carry-over from other donors' samples. The CDR3 runs from the conserved cysteine through the conserved F or W. Each record gives: V gene, J gene, clone size, D gene, CDR3 DNA, CDR3 protein. A D gene is named only where the DNA matches it firmly. Clone size is stated in some rows and not others, as once, few, many or a class when expanded.

V gene: TRBV7-9; J gene: TRBJ1-1; clone size: NA; D gene: NA; CDR3 DNA: TGTGCCAGCAGCTTATCTACCCAGGGGACCCAGATGAACACTGAAGCTTTCTTT; CDR3 protein: CASSLSTQGTQMNTEAFF
V gene: TRBV11-3; J gene: TRBJ1-1; clone size: NA; D gene: NA; CDR3 DNA: TGTGCCAGCAGCTTAGGCCCAAGCCTGAACACTGAAGCTTTCTTT; CDR3 protein: CASSLGPSLNTEAFF
V gene: TRBV27; J gene: TRBJ2-1; clone size: once; D gene: TRBD1; CDR3 DNA: TGTGCCAACAGTCTTGACAGGGGGCTTGCCAATGAGCAGTTCTTC; CDR3 protein: CANSLDRGLANEQFF
V gene: TRBV6-2/TRBV6-3; J gene: TRBJ2-1; clone size: NA; D gene: TRBD2; CDR3 DNA: TGTGCCAGCAGCAACCCTAGCGGGGGTCCCGTCGGGTATGAGCAGTTCTTC; CDR3 protein: CASSNPSGGPVGYEQFF
V gene: TRBV12-3/TRBV12-4; J gene: TRBJ2-5; clone size: many; D gene: NA; CDR3 DNA: TGTGCCAGCTTACTTGTGAGGGGCCGTCAAGAGACCCAGTACTTC; CDR3 protein: CASLLVRGRQETQYF
V gene: TRBV7-6; J gene: TRBJ2-1; clone size: NA; D gene: TRBD2; CDR3 DNA: TGTGCCAGCAGCGAACGGGGGGGGCCACTTGCCCATGAGCAGTTCTTC; CDR3 protein: CASSERGGPLAHEQFF
V gene: TRBV7-2; J gene: TRBJ2-2; clone size: many; D gene: NA; CDR3 DNA: TGTGCCAGCGACGGCCACACCGGGGAGCTGTTTTTT; CDR3 protein: CASDGHTGELFF
V gene: TRBV10-3; J gene: TRBJ2-1; clone size: few; D gene: NA; CDR3 DNA: TGTGCCATCAGTGAGTCGAAGAGGTCCAGGGGGGCTGAGCAGTTCTTC; CDR3 protein: CAISESKRSRGAEQFF
V gene: TRBV12-3/TRBV12-4; J gene: TRBJ1-1; clone size: NA; D gene: NA; CDR3 DNA: TGTGCCAGCAGTTCGGGTGGAGGCGCGCCGACGGGAGTGTTCTTT; CDR3 protein: CASSSGGGAPTGVFF
V gene: TRBV19; J gene: TRBJ1-1; clone size: NA; D gene: NA; CDR3 DNA: TGTGCCAGTAGTATTGAAGGCAGCCTGTACACTGAAGCTTTCTTT; CDR3 protein: CASSIEGSLYTEAFF
V gene: TRBV28; J gene: TRBJ2-3; clone size: NA; D gene: NA; CDR3 DNA: TGTGCCAGCAGTTTTAAACTCCTTGATGGCACAGATACGCAGTATTTT; CDR3 protein: CASSFKLLDGTDTQYF
V gene: TRBV5-1; J gene: TRBJ1-2; clone size: once; D gene: TRBD1; CDR3 DNA: TGCGCCAGCAGCGTGGAGGACAGGGCTCGTGGCTACACCTTC; CDR3 protein: CASSVEDRARGYTF
V gene: TRBV5-1; J gene: TRBJ2-1; clone size: NA; D gene: TRBD2; CDR3 DNA: TGCGCCGTTAGCGGGGCCTTCTACAATGAGCAGTTCTTC; CDR3 protein: CAVSGAFYNEQFF
V gene: TRBV29-1; J gene: TRBJ2-3; clone size: NA; D gene: TRBD2; CDR3 DNA: TGCAGCGTTGATCAGCGGGGGGGCACAGATACGCAGTATTTT; CDR3 protein: CSVDQRGGTDTQYF
V gene: TRBV7-2; J gene: TRBJ1-1; clone size: many; D gene: NA; CDR3 DNA: TGTGCCAGCAGCTTTTATCTTGAACAAGGAGCTTTCTTT; CDR3 protein: CASSFYLEQGAFF
V gene: TRBV12-5; J gene: TRBJ2-5; clone size: NA; D gene: NA; CDR3 DNA: TGTGCTAGTGCCCTACAGGGACGAGAGACCCAGTACTTC; CDR3 protein: CASALQGRETQYF
V gene: TRBV4-1; J gene: TRBJ2-3; clone size: few; D gene: TRBD2; CDR3 DNA: TGCGCCAGCAGCGTAGGGACTAGCGGATTCGAAGGTACGCAGTATTTT; CDR3 protein: CASSVGTSGFEGTQYF
V gene: TRBV18; J gene: TRBJ2-7; clone size: NA; D gene: NA; CDR3 DNA: TGTGCCAGCTCCGTCAGCGGAAACTCCTACGAGCAGTACTTC; CDR3 protein: CASSVSGNSYEQYF
V gene: TRBV29-1; J gene: TRBJ2-1; clone size: NA; D gene: NA; CDR3 DNA: TGCAGCGTTGAGAGGGGGTACAATGAGCAGTTCTTC; CDR3 protein: CSVERGYNEQFF
V gene: TRBV20-1; J gene: TRBJ2-7; clone size: NA; D gene: NA; CDR3 DNA: TGCAGTGCTGGACGGCGGGCAGAATCCTACTACGAGCAGTACTTC; CDR3 protein: CSAGRRAESYYEQYF
V gene: TRBV6-1; J gene: TRBJ2-1; clone size: NA; D gene: NA; CDR3 DNA: TGTGCCAGCAGTGATGTGGGGACCAGCTCCTACAATGAGCAGTTCTTC; CDR3 protein: CASSDVGTSSYNEQFF
V gene: TRBV7-6; J gene: TRBJ2-3; clone size: NA; D gene: NA; CDR3 DNA: TGTGCCAGCAGCAACGGGGGCACAGATACGCAGTATTTT; CDR3 protein: CASSNGGTDTQYF
V gene: TRBV14; J gene: TRBJ2-1; clone size: NA; D gene: NA; CDR3 DNA: TGTGCCAGCAGCCAAGCGGGACTGGGGGTTTACAATGAGCAGTTCTTC; CDR3 protein: CASSQAGLGVYNEQFF
V gene: TRBV11-2; J gene: TRBJ1-4; clone size: few; D gene: NA; CDR3 DNA: TGTGCCAGCAGCTCCACCTTCTCGGGACGGCGGGAAGAAAAACTGTTTTTT; CDR3 protein: CASSSTFSGRREEKLFF
V gene: TRBV7-9; J gene: TRBJ2-5; clone size: NA; D gene: NA; CDR3 DNA: TGTGCCAGCAGCCCCACGGAGACCCAGTACTTC; CDR3 protein: CASSPTETQYF
V gene: TRBV6-6; J gene: TRBJ2-5; clone size: NA; D gene: NA; CDR3 DNA: TGTGCCAGCAGTTACTCTGAGGGGGGGGAGACCCAGTACTTC; CDR3 protein: CASSYSEGGETQYF
V gene: TRBV29-1; J gene: TRBJ2-2; clone size: NA; D gene: NA; CDR3 DNA: TGCAGCGTTGAAGATGTAGGGGACACCGGGGAGCTGTTTTTT; CDR3 protein: CSVEDVGDTGELFF
V gene: TRBV6-1; J gene: TRBJ2-5; clone size: NA; D gene: NA; CDR3 DNA: TGTGCCAGCAGTCTGTGGAGGGGACAAGAGACCCAGTACTTC; CDR3 protein: CASSLWRGQETQYF
V gene: TRBV27; J gene: TRBJ2-3; clone size: NA; D gene: TRBD2; CDR3 DNA: TGTGCCAGCACTGAGCGGGGGGCAGATACGCAGTATTTT; CDR3 protein: CASTERGADTQYF
V gene: TRBV6-1; J gene: TRBJ1-1; clone size: few; D gene: NA; CDR3 DNA: TGTGCCAGCAGTGAGGTAATCGGGGACACTGAAGCTTTCTTT; CDR3 protein: CASSEVIGDTEAFF
V gene: TRBV24-1; J gene: TRBJ1-2; clone size: NA; D gene: NA; CDR3 DNA: TGTGCCACCAGTGATGCAGGGGAAATTGATGGCTACACCTTC; CDR3 protein: CATSDAGEIDGYTF
V gene: TRBV5-1; J gene: TRBJ2-1; clone size: NA; D gene: NA; CDR3 DNA: TGTGCCAGCAGTTCTAATGGGGCCACTGAGCAGTTCTTC; CDR3 protein: CASSSNGATEQFF
V gene: TRBV5-8; J gene: TRBJ1-5; clone size: NA; D gene: NA; CDR3 DNA: TGTGCCAGCAGCTTGGACAGTCTCGGCAATCAGCCCCAGCATTTT; CDR3 protein: CASSLDSLGNQPQHF
V gene: TRBV10-2; J gene: TRBJ2-2; clone size: NA; D gene: NA; CDR3 DNA: TGCGCCAGCAGTGCAGCCTCGAACACCGGGGAGCTGTTTTTT; CDR3 protein: CASSAASNTGELFF
V gene: TRBV2; J gene: TRBJ2-7; clone size: few; D gene: TRBD1; CDR3 DNA: TGTGCCAGCAGTGAAGGGACAGGGGATTACGAGCAGTACTTC; CDR3 protein: CASSEGTGDYEQYF
V gene: TRBV7-6; J gene: TRBJ2-2; clone size: NA; D gene: NA; CDR3 DNA: TGTGCCAGCAGCTTTCGACTAGACACCGGGGAGCTGTTTTTT; CDR3 protein: CASSFRLDTGELFF
V gene: TRBV6-5; J gene: TRBJ2-1; clone size: few; D gene: NA; CDR3 DNA: TGTGCCAGCAGTACCGGGCAGGGTAACCACAATGAGCAGTTCTTC; CDR3 protein: CASSTGQGNHNEQFF
V gene: TRBV7-9; J gene: TRBJ2-5; clone size: few; D gene: TRBD1; CDR3 DNA: TGTGCCAGCAGCTTGGACTTTGACAGGGGGTTACAAGAGACCCAGTACTTC; CDR3 protein: CASSLDFDRGLQETQYF
V gene: TRBV7-6; J gene: TRBJ1-2; clone size: NA; D gene: TRBD1; CDR3 DNA: TGTGCCAGCAGGCACAGGGGGCTAAATGGCTACACCTTC; CDR3 protein: CASRHRGLNGYTF
V gene: TRBV7-2; J gene: TRBJ1-1; clone size: many; D gene: NA; CDR3 DNA: TGTGCCAGCAGCTTAGTAGCCAGGGGAGGGACTGAAGCTTTCTTT; CDR3 protein: CASSLVARGGTEAFF
V gene: TRBV20-1; J gene: TRBJ2-5; clone size: NA; D gene: NA; CDR3 DNA: TGCAGTGGTAGGGTACCGGAGACCCAGTACTTC; CDR3 protein: CSGRVPETQYF
V gene: TRBV2; J gene: TRBJ1-1; clone size: NA; D gene: NA; CDR3 DNA: TGTGCCAGCGGGGGCCGGAGGACTGAAGCTTTCTTT; CDR3 protein: CASGGRRTEAFF
V gene: TRBV19; J gene: TRBJ1-4; clone size: NA; D gene: TRBD1; CDR3 DNA: TGTGCCAGTAGTAAACGGACAGGGGGCGATGAAAAACTGTTTTTT; CDR3 protein: CASSKRTGGDEKLFF
V gene: TRBV5-4; J gene: TRBJ2-3; clone size: NA; D gene: NA; CDR3 DNA: TGTGCCAGCAGCTCATTAGTGGGGGGGCCAGATACGCAGTATTTT; CDR3 protein: CASSSLVGGPDTQYF
V gene: TRBV27; J gene: TRBJ1-2; clone size: NA; D gene: NA; CDR3 DNA: TGTGCCAGCAGTCCCTTGGCGGGGGGCTATGGCTACACCTTC; CDR3 protein: CASSPLAGGYGYTF
V gene: TRBV29-1; J gene: TRBJ2-1; clone size: NA; D gene: TRBD1; CDR3 DNA: TGCAGCGTGTCTCCGGACAGGGAGTTCGAGCAGTTCTTC; CDR3 protein: CSVSPDREFEQFF
V gene: TRBV5-6; J gene: TRBJ2-5; clone size: NA; D gene: NA; CDR3 DNA: TGTGCCAGCAGCTTCCATTTGGGGGTGGAGGAGACCCAGTACTTC; CDR3 protein: CASSFHLGVEETQYF
V gene: TRBV7-8; J gene: TRBJ2-2; clone size: few; D gene: NA; CDR3 DNA: TGTGCCAGCAGCACTAGCCGCCGAGGCGGGGACACCGGGGAGCTGTTTTTT; CDR3 protein: CASSTSRRGGDTGELFF
V gene: TRBV6-1; J gene: TRBJ2-7; clone size: NA; D gene: NA; CDR3 DNA: TGTGCCGTTCCGGGCCTTCCTTACGAGCAGTACTTC; CDR3 protein: CAVPGLPYEQYF
V gene: TRBV3-1; J gene: TRBJ1-2; clone size: once; D gene: TRBD1; CDR3 DNA: TGTGCCAGCACCGCGACAGGGGACATCTTTCGTGGCTACACCTTC; CDR3 protein: CASTATGDIFRGYTF
V gene: TRBV9; J gene: TRBJ2-7; clone size: NA; D gene: NA; CDR3 DNA: TGTGCCAGCAGCGTAGGGGGGCCCCCTCTTGAGCAGTACTTC; CDR3 protein: CASSVGGPPLEQYF
V gene: TRBV28; J gene: TRBJ2-3; clone size: NA; D gene: TRBD1; CDR3 DNA: TGTGCCAGCAGTTTAAGGGGGCATAGAAAGAGGCGTAGCACAGATACGCAGTATTTT; CDR3 protein: CASSLRGHRKRRSTDTQYF
V gene: TRBV19; J gene: TRBJ2-3; clone size: NA; D gene: NA; CDR3 DNA: TGTGCCAGTACGAGGGGGAGATTGGTCCCGCAGTATTTT; CDR3 protein: CASTRGRLVPQYF
V gene: TRBV6-6; J gene: TRBJ2-3; clone size: NA; D gene: NA; CDR3 DNA: TGTGCCAGCAGTTACGTATCGAGAGGGGCAGAGACTAGCACAGATACGCAGTATTTT; CDR3 protein: CASSYVSRGAETSTDTQYF
V gene: TRBV7-8; J gene: TRBJ1-5; clone size: NA; D gene: TRBD1; CDR3 DNA: TGTGCCAGCAGTTCCACCGGGACAGGCTCTACGTCCCAGCATTTT; CDR3 protein: CASSSTGTGSTSQHF